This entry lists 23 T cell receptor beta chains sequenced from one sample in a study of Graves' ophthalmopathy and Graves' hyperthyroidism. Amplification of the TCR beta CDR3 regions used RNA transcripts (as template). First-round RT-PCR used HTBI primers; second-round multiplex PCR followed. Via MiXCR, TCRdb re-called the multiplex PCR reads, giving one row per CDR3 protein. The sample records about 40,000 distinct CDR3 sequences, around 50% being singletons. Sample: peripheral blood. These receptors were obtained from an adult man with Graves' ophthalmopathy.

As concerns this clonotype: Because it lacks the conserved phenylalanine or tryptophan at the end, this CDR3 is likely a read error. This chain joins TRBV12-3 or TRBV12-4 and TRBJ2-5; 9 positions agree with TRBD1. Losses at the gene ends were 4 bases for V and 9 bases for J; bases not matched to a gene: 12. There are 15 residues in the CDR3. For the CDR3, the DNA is TGTGCCAGCAGTTCTGGACAGGGGAAGAATCAGCCCCAGTACCTC. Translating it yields CASSSGQGKNQPQYL.

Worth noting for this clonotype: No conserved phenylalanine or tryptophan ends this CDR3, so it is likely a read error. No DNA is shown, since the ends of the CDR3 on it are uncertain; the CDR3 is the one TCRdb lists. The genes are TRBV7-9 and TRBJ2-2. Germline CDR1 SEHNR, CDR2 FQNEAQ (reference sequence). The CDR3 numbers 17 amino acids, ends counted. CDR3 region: CASSLSQSYREDRGAVV.

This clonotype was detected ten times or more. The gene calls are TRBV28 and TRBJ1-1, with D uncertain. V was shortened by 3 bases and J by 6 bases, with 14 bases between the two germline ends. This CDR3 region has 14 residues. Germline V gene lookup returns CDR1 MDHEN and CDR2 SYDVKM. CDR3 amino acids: CASSFLSRVAEAFF. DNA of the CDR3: TGTGCCAGCAGTTTTCTTTCGAGGGTCGCTGAAGCTTTCTTT.

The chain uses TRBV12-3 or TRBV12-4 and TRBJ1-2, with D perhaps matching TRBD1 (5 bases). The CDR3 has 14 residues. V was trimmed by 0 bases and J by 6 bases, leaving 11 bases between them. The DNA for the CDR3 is TGTGCCAGCAGTTTAGCGGAGGGGCTAGATGGCTACACCTTC. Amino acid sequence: CASSLAEGLDGYTF.

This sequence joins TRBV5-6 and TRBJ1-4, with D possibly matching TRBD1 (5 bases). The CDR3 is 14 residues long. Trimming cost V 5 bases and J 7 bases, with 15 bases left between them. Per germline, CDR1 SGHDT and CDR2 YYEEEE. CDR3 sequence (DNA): TGTGCCAGCAGACTGGGACGCAGCAGTGAAAAACTGTTTTTT. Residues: CASRLGRSSEKLFF.

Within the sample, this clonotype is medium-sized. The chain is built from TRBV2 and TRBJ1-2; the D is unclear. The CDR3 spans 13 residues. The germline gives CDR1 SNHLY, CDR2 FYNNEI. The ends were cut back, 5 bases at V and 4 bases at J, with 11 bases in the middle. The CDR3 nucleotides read TGTGCCAGCAGTCCTCACTCCTTCTATGGCTACACCTTC. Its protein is CASSPHSFYGYTF.

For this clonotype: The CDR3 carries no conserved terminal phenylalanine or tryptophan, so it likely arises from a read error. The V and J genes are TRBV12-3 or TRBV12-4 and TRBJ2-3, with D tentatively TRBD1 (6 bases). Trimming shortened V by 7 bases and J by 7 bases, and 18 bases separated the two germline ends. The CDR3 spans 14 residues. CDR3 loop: CASNNRAGKNTQYS. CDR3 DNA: TGTGCCAGCAACAACAGGGCTGGCAAAAATACGCAGTATTCT.

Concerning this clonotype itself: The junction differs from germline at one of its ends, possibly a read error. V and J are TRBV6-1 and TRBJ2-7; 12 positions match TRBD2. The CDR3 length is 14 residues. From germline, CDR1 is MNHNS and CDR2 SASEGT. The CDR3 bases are TGTGCCAGCAGTGCTAGCGGGAGGGCCTACGAGCAGAACTTC. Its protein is CASSASGRAYEQNF.

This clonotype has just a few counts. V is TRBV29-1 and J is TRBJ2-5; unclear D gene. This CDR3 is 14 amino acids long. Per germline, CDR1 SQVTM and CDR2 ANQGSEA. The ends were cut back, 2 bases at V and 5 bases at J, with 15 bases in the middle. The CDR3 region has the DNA TGCAGCGTTGAACCCCAGTCCCTCCGGGAGACCCAGTACTTC. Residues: CSVEPQSLRETQYF.

The CDR3 nucleotides are TGCAGCTTTGGGGCCGCCTACGAGCAGTACGTC. Amino acids: CSFGAAYEQYV. This sequence joins TRBV29-1 and TRBJ2-7, with a weak D call TRBD1 (5 bases). V was trimmed by 8 bases and J by 2 bases, leaving 10 bases between them. Germline CDR1 SQVTM, CDR2 ANQGSEA. This CDR3 contains 11 residues.

As DNA, the CDR3 is TGCAGTGCTAGAGTTCTAGCGACAGCCTACGAGCATTTT. It translates to CSARVLATAYEHF. The V gene is TRBV20-1, the J gene TRBJ1-5; tentatively, D is TRBD1 (5 bases). CDR3 length equals 13 residues. The germline CDR1 and CDR2 sequences are DFQATT and SNEGSKA (reference sequence). V shed 1 base and J shed 14 bases, with 18 bases lying between them.

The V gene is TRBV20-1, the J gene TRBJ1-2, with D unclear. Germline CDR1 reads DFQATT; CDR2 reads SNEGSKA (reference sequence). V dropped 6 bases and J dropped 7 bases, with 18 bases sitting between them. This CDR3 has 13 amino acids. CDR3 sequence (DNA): TGCAGTGCGGCACCTAGGAGGGCGGGTGGCTACACCTTC. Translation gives CSAAPRRAGGYTF.

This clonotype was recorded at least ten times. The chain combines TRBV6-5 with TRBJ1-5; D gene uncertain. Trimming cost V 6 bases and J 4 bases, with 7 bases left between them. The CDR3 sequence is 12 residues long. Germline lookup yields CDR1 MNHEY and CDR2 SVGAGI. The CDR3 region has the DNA TGTGCCAGCAGAAATGGGAATCAGCCCCAGCATTTT. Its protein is CASRNGNQPQHF.

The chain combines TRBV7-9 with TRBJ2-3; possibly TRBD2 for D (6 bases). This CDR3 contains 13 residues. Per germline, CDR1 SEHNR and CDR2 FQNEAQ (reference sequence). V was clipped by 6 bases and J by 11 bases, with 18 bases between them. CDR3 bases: TGTGCCAGCAGACTAGCTAGGGGAGGTGAGCAGTATTTT. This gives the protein CASRLARGGEQYF.

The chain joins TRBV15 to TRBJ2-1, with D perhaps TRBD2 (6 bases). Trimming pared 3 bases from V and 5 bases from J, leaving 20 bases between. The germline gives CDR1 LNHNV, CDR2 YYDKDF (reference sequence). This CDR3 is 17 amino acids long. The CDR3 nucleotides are TGTGCCACCAGCAGCCAGGGAGCTAACGGGAGAAACAATGAGCAGTTCTTC. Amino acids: CATSSQGANGRNNEQFF.

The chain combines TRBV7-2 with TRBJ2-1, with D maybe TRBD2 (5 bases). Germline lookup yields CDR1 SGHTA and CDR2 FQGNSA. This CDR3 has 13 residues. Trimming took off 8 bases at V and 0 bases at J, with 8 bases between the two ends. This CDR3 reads CASLSGSYNEQFF. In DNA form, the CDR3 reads TGTGCCAGCTTAAGCGGCTCCTACAATGAGCAGTTCTTC.

CDR3 loop: CSASGTGTGEQYF. The CDR3 bases are TGCAGTGCTTCCGGGACAGGGACGGGAGAGCAGTACTTC. The chain links TRBV20-1 to TRBJ2-7; 9 nucleotides match TRBD1. CDR1 DFQATT and CDR2 SNEGSKA come from the germline V gene (reference sequence). V trimming: 5 bases; J trimming: 7 bases; junction bases outside the gene matches: 9. This CDR3 is built from 13 residues.

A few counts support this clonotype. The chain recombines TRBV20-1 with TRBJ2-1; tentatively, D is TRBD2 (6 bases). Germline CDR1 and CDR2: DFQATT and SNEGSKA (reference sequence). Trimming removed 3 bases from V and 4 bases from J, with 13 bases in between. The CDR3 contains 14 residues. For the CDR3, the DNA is TGCAGTGCTAGGTTTAGCGGAACTTACAATGAGCAGTTCTTC. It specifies CSARFSGTYNEQFF.

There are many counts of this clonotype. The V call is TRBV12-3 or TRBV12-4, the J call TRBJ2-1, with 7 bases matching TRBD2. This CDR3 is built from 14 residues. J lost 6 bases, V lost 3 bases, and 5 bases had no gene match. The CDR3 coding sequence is TGTGCCAGCAGTTTCGGGTTAGCGGGCAATGAGCAGTTCTTC. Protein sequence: CASSFGLAGNEQFF.

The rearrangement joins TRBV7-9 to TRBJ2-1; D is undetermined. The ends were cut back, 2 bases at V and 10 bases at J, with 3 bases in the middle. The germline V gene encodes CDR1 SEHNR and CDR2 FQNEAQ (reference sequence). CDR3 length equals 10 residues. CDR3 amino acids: CASSLREQFF. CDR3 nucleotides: TGTGCCAGCAGCTTACGCGAGCAGTTCTTC.

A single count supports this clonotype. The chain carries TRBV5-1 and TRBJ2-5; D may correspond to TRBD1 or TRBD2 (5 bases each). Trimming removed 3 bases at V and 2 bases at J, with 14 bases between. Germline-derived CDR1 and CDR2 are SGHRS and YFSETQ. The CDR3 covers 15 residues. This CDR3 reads CASSSGTTDQETQYF. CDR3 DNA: TGCGCCAGCAGCTCGGGGACCACGGATCAAGAGACCCAGTACTTC.

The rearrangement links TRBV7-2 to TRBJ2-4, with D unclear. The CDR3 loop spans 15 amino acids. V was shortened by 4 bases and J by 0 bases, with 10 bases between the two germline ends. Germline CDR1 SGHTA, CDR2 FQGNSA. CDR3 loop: CASSSTLLAKNIQYF. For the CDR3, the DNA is TGTGCCAGCAGCTCAACCCTTCTAGCCAAAAACATTCAGTACTTC.

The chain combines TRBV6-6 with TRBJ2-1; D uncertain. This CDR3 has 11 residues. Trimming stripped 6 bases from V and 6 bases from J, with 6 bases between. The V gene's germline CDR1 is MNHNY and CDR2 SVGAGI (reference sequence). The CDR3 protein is CASSCPNEQFF. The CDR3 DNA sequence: TGTGCCAGCAGCTGCCCCAATGAGCAGTTCTTC.